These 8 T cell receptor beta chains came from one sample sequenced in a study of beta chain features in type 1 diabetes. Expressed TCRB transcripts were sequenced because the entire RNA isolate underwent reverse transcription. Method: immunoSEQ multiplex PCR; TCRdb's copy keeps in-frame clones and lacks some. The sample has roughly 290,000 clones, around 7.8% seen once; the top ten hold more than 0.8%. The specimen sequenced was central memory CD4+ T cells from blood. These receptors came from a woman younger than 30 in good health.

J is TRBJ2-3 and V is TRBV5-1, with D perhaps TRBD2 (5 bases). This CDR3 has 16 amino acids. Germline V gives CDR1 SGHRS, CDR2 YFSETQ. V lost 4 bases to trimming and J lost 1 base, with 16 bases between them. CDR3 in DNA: TGCGCCAGCAGCCAAGAGGTACGGGGAGGCACAGATACGCAGTATTTT. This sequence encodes CASSQEVRGGTDTQYF. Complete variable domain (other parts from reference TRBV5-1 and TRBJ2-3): KAGVTQTPRYLIKTRGQQVTLSCSPISGHRSVSWYQQTPGQGLQFLFEYFSETQRNKGNFPGRFSGRQFSNSRSEMNVSTLELGDSALYLCASSQEVRGGTDTQYFGPGTRLTVL.

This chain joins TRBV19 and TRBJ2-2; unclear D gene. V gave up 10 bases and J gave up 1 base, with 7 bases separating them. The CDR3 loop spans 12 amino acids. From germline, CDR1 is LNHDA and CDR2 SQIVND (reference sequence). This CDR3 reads CATSQNTGELFF. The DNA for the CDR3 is TGTGCCACATCCCAGAACACCGGGGAGCTGTTTTTT.

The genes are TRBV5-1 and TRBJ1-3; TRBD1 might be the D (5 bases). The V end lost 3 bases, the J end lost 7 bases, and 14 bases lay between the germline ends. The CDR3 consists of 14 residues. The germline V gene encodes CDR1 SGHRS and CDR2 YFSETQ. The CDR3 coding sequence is TGCGCCAGCAGCTCGACGGGGCAAGGGAACACCATATATTTT. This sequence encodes CASSSTGQGNTIYF.

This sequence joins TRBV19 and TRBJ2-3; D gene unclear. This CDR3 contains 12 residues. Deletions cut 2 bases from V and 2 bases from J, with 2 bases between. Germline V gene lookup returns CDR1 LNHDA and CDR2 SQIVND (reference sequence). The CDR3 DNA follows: TGTGCCAGTAGTATATCCACAGATACGCAGTATTTT. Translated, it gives CASSISTDTQYF.

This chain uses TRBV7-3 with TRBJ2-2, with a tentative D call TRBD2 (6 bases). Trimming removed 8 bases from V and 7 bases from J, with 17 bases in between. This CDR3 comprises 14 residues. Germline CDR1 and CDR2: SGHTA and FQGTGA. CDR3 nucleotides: TGTGCCAGCGCGGGATCCTACGACAGCGGGGAGCTGTTTTTT. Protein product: CASAGSYDSGELFF.

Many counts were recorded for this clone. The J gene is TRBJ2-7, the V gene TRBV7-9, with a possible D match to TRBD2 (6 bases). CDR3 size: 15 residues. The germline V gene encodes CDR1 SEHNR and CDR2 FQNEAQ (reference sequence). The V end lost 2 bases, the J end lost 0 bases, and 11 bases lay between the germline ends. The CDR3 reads CASSLYSGSSYEQYV. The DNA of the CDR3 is TGTGCCAGCAGCTTATACAGCGGGTCCTCCTACGAGCAGTACGTC.

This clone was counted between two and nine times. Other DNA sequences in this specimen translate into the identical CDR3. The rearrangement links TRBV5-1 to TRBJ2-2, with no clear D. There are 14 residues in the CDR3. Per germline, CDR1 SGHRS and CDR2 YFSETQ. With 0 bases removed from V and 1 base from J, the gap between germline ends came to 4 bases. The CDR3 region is CASSLVQNTGELFF. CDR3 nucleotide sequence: TGCGCCAGCAGCTTGGTTCAGAACACCGGGGAGCTGTTTTTT. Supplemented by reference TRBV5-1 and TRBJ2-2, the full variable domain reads KAGVTQTPRYLIKTRGQQVTLSCSPISGHRSVSWYQQTPGQGLQFLFEYFSETQRNKGNFPGRFSGRQFSNSRSEMNVSTLELGDSALYLCASSLVQNTGELFFGEGSRLTVL.

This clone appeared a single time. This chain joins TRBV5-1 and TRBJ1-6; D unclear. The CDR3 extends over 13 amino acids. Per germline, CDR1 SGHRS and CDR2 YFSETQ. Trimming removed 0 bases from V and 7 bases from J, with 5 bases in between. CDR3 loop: CASSLAVNSPLHF. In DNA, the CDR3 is TGCGCCAGCAGCTTGGCCGTGAATTCACCCCTCCACTTT.